Following are 15 T cell receptor beta chains from one sample sequenced in a study of T cell repertoires and HLA-DP antigens. Clones were read by immunoSEQ multiplex PCR, and TCRdb kept only the in-frame ones, dropping some. The table shows approximately 90,000 clones, with 86% occurring only once. Which antigens these TCRs recognize remains unknown. Material for sequencing was CD4+ T cells from PBMCs. All receptors come from a man aged 50-60 years in good health and CMV-seronegative.

This clone was counted once. The chain carries TRBV6-6 and TRBJ2-2; D is unresolved. This CDR3 is built from 15 residues. The ends were cut back, 6 bases at V and 0 bases at J, with 11 bases in the middle. Germline V gives CDR1 MNHNY, CDR2 SVGAGI (reference sequence). The CDR3 DNA reads as TGTGCCAGCAGCCGATTAACAGCGAACACCGGGGAGCTGTTTTTT. Translating it yields CASSRLTANTGELFF.

This rearrangement joins TRBV15 to TRBJ2-7; TRBD1 aligns across 9 bases. Germline CDR1 LNHNV, CDR2 YYDKDF (reference sequence). The junction had 5 bases not matched to a gene; V was cut back by 3 bases and J by 2 bases. CDR3 length equals 15 residues. CDR3 nucleotides: TGTGCCACCAGCAGGGGGACAGGGCCTACCTACGAGCAGTACTTC. Its protein product is CATSRGTGPTYEQYF.

The rearrangement uses TRBV7-9 and TRBJ2-3, with 7 nucleotides matching TRBD1. The CDR3 length is 14 residues. J was trimmed by 1 base and V by 4 bases; bases with no gene match: 2. CDR1 SEHNR and CDR2 FQNEAQ come from the germline V gene (reference sequence). The CDR3 spells CASSSGQRTDTQYF. CDR3 bases: TGTGCCAGCAGCTCGGGACAGCGCACAGATACGCAGTATTTT.

This chain joins TRBV19 and TRBJ2-7, with D perhaps matching TRBD1 (6 bases). The CDR3 covers 13 residues. V lost 4 bases and J 3 bases, leaving 10 bases between the germline ends. Germline V gives CDR1 LNHDA, CDR2 SQIVND (reference sequence). The CDR3 sequence: CASSRDRSYEQYF. DNA of the CDR3: TGTGCCAGTAGTAGAGACAGGAGCTACGAGCAGTACTTC.

The J gene is TRBJ2-7, the V gene TRBV19; no definite D call. Germline V lookup: CDR1 LNHDA, CDR2 SQIVND (reference sequence). V was trimmed by 4 bases and J by 0 bases, leaving 10 bases between them. The CDR3 is 14 amino acids. In DNA, the CDR3 is TGTGCCAGTAGTAGTTATAGGAGCTCCTACGAGCAGTACTTC. The encoded protein is CASSSYRSSYEQYF.

V usage is TRBV19 and J usage is TRBJ1-2; TRBD1 is a possible D gene (5 bases). From germline, CDR1 is LNHDA and CDR2 SQIVND (reference sequence). V was trimmed by 5 bases and J by 4 bases, leaving 14 bases between them. The CDR3 sequence is 14 residues long. CDR3 protein: CASSVRQTVYGYTF. CDR3 in DNA: TGTGCCAGTAGTGTACGACAGACTGTCTATGGCTACACCTTC. The full variable domain, in which reference TRBV19 and TRBJ1-2 provide the parts outside the CDR3, is DGGITQSPKYLFRKEGQNVTLSCEQNLNHDAMYWYRQDPGQGLRLIYYSQIVNDFQKGDIAEGYSVSREKKESFPLTVTSAQKNPTAFYLCASSVRQTVYGYTFGSGTRLTVV.

This chain joins TRBV28 and TRBJ2-7; 7 bases match TRBD1. The J segment lost 5 bases and the V segment lost 5 bases, leaving 9 bases of the junction unmatched. Germline CDR1 is MDHEN and CDR2 is SYDVKM. There are 14 residues in the CDR3. CDR3 region: CASSQFFQGDEQYF. The DNA for the CDR3 is TGTGCCAGCAGTCAGTTCTTTCAGGGGGACGAGCAGTACTTC.

This clone was detected once. The J gene is TRBJ1-4, the V gene TRBV4-2, with D perhaps matching TRBD1 (6 bases). Looked up from germline, CDR1 is LGHNA and CDR2 is YNFKEQ. V lost 0 bases and J 3 bases, leaving 17 bases between the germline ends. This CDR3 comprises 18 residues. As DNA, the CDR3 is TGTGCCAGCAGCCAAGATTCGCGGGGGCAAGGTTCTAATGAAAAACTGTTTTTT. Its translation: CASSQDSRGQGSNEKLFF.

The rearrangement joins TRBV28 to TRBJ2-3, with 13 bases matching TRBD2. This CDR3 region has 18 residues. Trimming removed 3 bases from V and 4 bases from J; junction bases left unmatched: 10. Germline assignment: CDR1 MDHEN and CDR2 SYDVKM. In DNA form, the CDR3 reads TGTGCCAGCAGTTTCGTCGGACTAGCGGGAGCGGGGCCAGATACGCAGTATTTT. Encoded protein: CASSFVGLAGAGPDTQYF.

This clone has a count of ten or more. V gene TRBV18 combines with J gene TRBJ2-2, with D unresolved. This CDR3 has 15 amino acids. V gave up 2 bases and J gave up 2 bases, with 9 bases separating them. Germline V gene lookup returns CDR1 KGHSH and CDR2 LQKENI. This chain's CDR3 is CASSPFMANTGELFF. CDR3 nucleotide sequence: TGTGCCAGCTCACCATTTATGGCTAACACCGGGGAGCTGTTTTTT.

This chain connects TRBV5-5 to TRBJ2-2; D could derive from TRBD1 or TRBD2 (6 bases each). V lost 3 bases and J lost 3, with 15 bases in between. The CDR3 contains 16 residues. CDR1 is SGHKS, CDR2 YYEKEE, per germline (reference sequence). The CDR3 sequence: CASSSRGAQYTGELFF. The CDR3 bases are TGTGCCAGCAGCTCGAGGGGGGCCCAATACACCGGGGAGCTGTTTTTT.

This rearrangement joins TRBV28 to TRBJ1-3; 8 positions agree with TRBD1. The V segment lost 7 bases and the J segment 1 base; nucleotides outside the gene matches: 9. From germline, CDR1 is MDHEN and CDR2 SYDVKM. CDR3 length: 16 amino acids. The CDR3 nucleotides read TGTGCCAGCACCGAGGGACAGGCGGGTTCTGGAAACACCATATATTTT. Protein product: CASTEGQAGSGNTIYF.

CDR3 amino acids: CSVVVGNEKLFF. The DNA for the CDR3 is TGCAGCGTTGTGGTCGGGAATGAAAAACTGTTTTTT. J is TRBJ1-4 and V is TRBV29-1; D ambiguous. CDR1 and CDR2 from the germline V gene are SQVTM and ANQGSEA. The ends were cut back, 4 bases at V and 5 bases at J, with 8 bases in the middle. This CDR3 contains 12 residues.

The table lists this clone with a few counts. As DNA, the CDR3 is TGTGCCAGCAGTTTCGCTAGCGGGGGACGCACAGATACGCAGTATTTT. Protein product: CASSFASGGRTDTQYF. V gene TRBV6-5 combines with J gene TRBJ2-3; 10 nucleotides line up with TRBD2. Germline assignment: CDR1 MNHEY and CDR2 SVGAGI. The trim removed 4 bases at V and 1 base at J, leaving 5 bases unmatched. CDR3 size: 16 residues.

The rearrangement links TRBV9 to TRBJ2-4; 7 bases line up with TRBD2. Per germline, CDR1 SGDLS and CDR2 YYNGEE. Losses at the gene ends were 5 bases for V and 9 bases for J; bases not matched to a gene: 8. The CDR3 contains 13 residues. The CDR3 nucleotides read TGTGCCAGCAGTAAGTGGGAGGGTGGCATTCAGTACTTC. Its translation: CASSKWEGGIQYF. The whole variable domain, filled in from reference TRBV9 and TRBJ2-4, reads DSGVTQTPKHLITATGQRVTLRCSPRSGDLSVYWYQQSLDQGLQFLIQYYNGEERAKGNILERFSAQQFPDLHSELNLSSLELGDSALYFCASSKWEGGIQYFGAGTRLSVL.